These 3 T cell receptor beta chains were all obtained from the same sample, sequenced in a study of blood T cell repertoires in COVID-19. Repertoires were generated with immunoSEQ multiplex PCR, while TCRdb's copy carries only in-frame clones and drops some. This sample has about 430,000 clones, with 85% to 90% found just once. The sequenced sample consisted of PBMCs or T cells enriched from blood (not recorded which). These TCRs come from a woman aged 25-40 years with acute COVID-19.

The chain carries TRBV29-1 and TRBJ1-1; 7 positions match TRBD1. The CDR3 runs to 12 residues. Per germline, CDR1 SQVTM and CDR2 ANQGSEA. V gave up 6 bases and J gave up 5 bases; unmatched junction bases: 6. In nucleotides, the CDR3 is TGCAGCGTGACGACAGGGCGAACTGAAGCTTTCTTT. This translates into CSVTTGRTEAFF.

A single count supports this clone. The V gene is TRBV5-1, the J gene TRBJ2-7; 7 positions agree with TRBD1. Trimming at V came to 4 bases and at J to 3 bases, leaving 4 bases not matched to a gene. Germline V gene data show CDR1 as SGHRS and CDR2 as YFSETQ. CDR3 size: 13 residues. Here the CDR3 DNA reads TGCGCCAGCAGCCAAGCAGGGGGCTACGAGCAGTACTTC. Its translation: CASSQAGGYEQYF.

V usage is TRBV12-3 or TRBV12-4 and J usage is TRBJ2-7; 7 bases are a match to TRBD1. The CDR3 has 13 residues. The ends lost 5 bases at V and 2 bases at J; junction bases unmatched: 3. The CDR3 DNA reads TGTGCCAGCAGTCATGGACAGGCCTACGAGCAGTACTTC. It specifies CASSHGQAYEQYF.